The clone carrying this T cell receptor (beta chain) was observed once. The data originate from a study of T cell changes during pregnancy in multiple sclerosis. Looked up from germline, CDR1 is SNHLY and CDR2 is FYNNEI. J was trimmed by 5 bases and V by 5 bases; bases with no gene match: 8. The CDR3 sequence is 14 residues long. Profiled with immunoSEQ multiplex PCR; TCRdb holds only in-frame clones, not every one. The table lists roughly 45,000 clones, around 93% of them singletons. The origin of this receptor is a female donor with multiple sclerosis, enrolled in a pregnancy study. The sequences come from CD8+ T cells from peripheral blood mononuclear cells, collected after pregnancy. The chain uses TRBV2 and TRBJ2-7, with 8 bases fitting TRBD1. The CDR3 spells CASSSGTGWDEQYF. The CDR3 bases are TGTGCCAGCAGTTCCGGGACAGGCTGGGACGAGCAGTACTTC.